This T cell receptor beta chain derives from a study of T-cell reconstitution after alpha-beta-depleted transplantation in children. A library of TCRbeta sequences, prepared with unique molecular identifiers, was generated. TCRdb analysed the PCR reads with MiXCR anew, one entry per CDR3 protein. The sample carries about 540,000 distinct CDR3 sequences, approximately 16% recorded once. This clonotype was counted a few times. Sequenced here: PBMCs from the stem cell graft donor, sampled from the stem cell graft. The sequence derives from a human donor who donated a stem cell graft to a child with acute lymphoblastic leukemia.

In DNA form, the CDR3 reads TGCAGCGAGGGACTAGCAGGCAATGAGCAGTTCTTC. It codes for CSEGLAGNEQFF. The chain is built from TRBV29-1 and TRBJ2-1; 9 positions match TRBD2. Germline CDR1 is SQVTM and CDR2 is ANQGSEA. CDR3 length: 12 residues. J gave up 6 bases and V 7 bases, and 4 bases lay outside the gene matches.